A selection of T cell receptor beta chains follows, all from one sample in a study of blood T cell repertoires in COVID-19. Clones were read by immunoSEQ multiplex PCR, and TCRdb kept only the in-frame ones, dropping some. This table has approximately 300,000 clones, about 90% appearing once. The sequenced material came from peripheral blood. Receptors originate from a woman between 45 and 60 years old with COVID-19, enrolled during active disease. CDR3s include the opening cysteine and the closing phenylalanine or tryptophan. The order of the fields is V gene, J gene, clone size, D gene, CDR3 protein, CDR3 DNA. The D gene is left open where the match is weak. Not all rows give a size; the values are once, few, many and, for expanded clones, a class.

TRBV5-1	TRBJ2-1	NA	TRBD2	CASSSSSGSSYNEQFF	TGCGCCAGCAGCTCCTCTAGCGGGAGCTCCTACAATGAGCAGTTCTTC
TRBV7-2	TRBJ2-3	NA	NA	CASSRLVSADTQYF	TGTGCCAGCAGCCGCCTCGTTTCGGCAGATACGCAGTATTTT
TRBV5-6	TRBJ2-1	once	TRBD2	CASSWGLAGTYNEQFF	TGTGCCAGCAGCTGGGGACTAGCGGGAACCTACAATGAGCAGTTCTTC
TRBV3-1/TRBV3-2	TRBJ2-7	once	TRBD1	CASSQVGTGIYEQYF	TGTGCCAGCAGCCAAGTGGGGACAGGGATTTACGAGCAGTACTTC
TRBV19	TRBJ2-1	NA	TRBD1	CASSSGQAEYNEQFF	TGTGCCAGTAGTTCGGGACAGGCGGAATACAATGAGCAGTTCTTC
TRBV6-5	TRBJ1-5	NA	NA	CASSPGTSNQPQHF	TGTGCCAGCAGTCCCGGTACCAGCAATCAGCCCCAGCATTTT
TRBV10-2	TRBJ2-1	NA	NA	CASSDIIEQGGIGEQFF	TGCGCCAGCAGTGATATAATTGAGCAGGGAGGTATTGGTGAGCAGTTCTTC
TRBV6-6	TRBJ1-3	once	TRBD1	CASSDRGSSGNTIYF	TGTGCCAGCAGCGACAGGGGAAGCTCTGGAAACACCATATATTTT
TRBV27	TRBJ1-2	NA	TRBD1	CASSWTGENYGYTF	TGTGCCAGCAGCTGGACAGGGGAAAACTATGGCTACACCTTC
TRBV30	TRBJ1-1	NA	NA	CAWRGGGNTEAFF	TGTGCCTGGAGGGGGGGAGGGAACACTGAAGCTTTCTTT
TRBV12-5	TRBJ2-1	NA	NA	CASGPPADNEQFF	TGTGCTAGTGGTCCTCCAGCGGACAATGAGCAGTTCTTC
TRBV11-2	TRBJ1-2	NA	TRBD1	CASSSGDRGGYGYTF	TGTGCCAGCAGCTCAGGGGACAGGGGCGGCTATGGCTACACCTTC
TRBV18	TRBJ2-1	NA	NA	CASSLYRDSNEQFF	TGTGCCAGCTCACTCTACAGGGATTCCAATGAGCAGTTCTTC
TRBV24-1	TRBJ2-2	NA	NA	CATSDLRPGAGELFF	TGTGCCACCAGTGATTTGAGACCGGGGGCCGGGGAGCTGTTTTTT
TRBV4-2	TRBJ1-1	NA	NA	CASSQVFSGGDFEAFF	TGTGCCAGCAGCCAAGTTTTTTCGGGGGGAGACTTTGAAGCTTTCTTT
TRBV5-1	TRBJ2-2	NA	NA	CASSANFGGELFF	TGCGCCAGCAGCGCCAACTTTGGCGGGGAGCTGTTTTTT
TRBV29-1	TRBJ1-1	NA	TRBD1	CSVSNRGNTEAFF	TGCAGCGTTAGCAACAGGGGGAACACTGAAGCTTTCTTT
TRBV7-9	TRBJ1-2	NA	TRBD1	CASSLVSGDRGGYTF	TGTGCCAGCAGCTTAGTTTCCGGAGACAGGGGTGGCTACACCTTC
TRBV6-6	TRBJ2-7	NA	TRBD2	CASSYSRTSGLYEQYF	TGTGCCAGCAGTTACTCGAGGACTAGCGGGCTTTACGAGCAGTACTTC
TRBV9	TRBJ2-3	NA	TRBD1	CASSVEPPGQGHGYTQYF	TGTGCCAGCAGCGTAGAACCCCCGGGACAGGGGCATGGGTATACGCAGTATTTT
TRBV5-4	TRBJ2-3	NA	TRBD2	CASSQRLAGPTDTQYF	TGTGCCAGCAGCCAGAGACTAGCGGGACCGACAGATACGCAGTATTTT
TRBV9	TRBJ1-5	NA	NA	CASSVGAGRNNQPQHF	TGTGCCAGCAGCGTAGGGGCAGGGAGGAACAATCAGCCCCAGCATTTT
TRBV7-8	TRBJ1-5	NA	NA	CASITFRQPRYSNQPQHF	TGTGCCAGCATCACATTCCGACAGCCGCGCTATAGCAATCAGCCCCAGCATTTT
TRBV3-1/TRBV3-2	TRBJ1-1	NA	NA	CASRLRGKGAEAFF	TGTGCCAGCAGACTCAGGGGCAAAGGAGCTGAAGCTTTCTTT
TRBV12-3/TRBV12-4	TRBJ2-1	NA	TRBD2	CASRGTSGNEQFF	TGTGCCAGCAGAGGAACTAGCGGAAATGAGCAGTTCTTC
TRBV4-1	TRBJ1-4	NA	NA	CASSAGWNEKLFF	TGCGCCAGCAGCGCAGGGTGGAATGAAAAACTGTTTTTT